This T cell receptor (beta chain) was profiled in a study of vaccination and CD4 T cells after COVID-19. For the study at large: Convalescent patients gave post-COVID blood a median roughly 96 days post-diagnosis, range 35 to 161. Overlapping peptides covering the spike proteins of SARS-CoV-2, HCoV-NL63, HCoV-OC43 and HCoV-229E were added to stimulate cells.

The assay that was used to sequence DNA from cultured CD4+ T cells was the Oncomine TCR Beta short-read assay. It was cultured CD4+ T cells from which genomic DNA was extracted. TCRdb re-derived calls from the PCR reads in MiXCR, one entry per CDR3 protein. The sample has 13,000 to 15,000 distinct CDR3 sequences, approximately 61% seen once. Germline V lookup: CDR1 DFQATT, CDR2 SNEGSKA (reference sequence). CDR3 length: 16 residues. V shed 0 bases and J shed 1 base, with 15 bases lying between them. Treatment given: roughly ten-day PBMC culture with coronavirus spike peptide pools or control peptides (ViraFEST assay). Peptide pools at 9.5 to 10 ug/ml stimulated around 2 million PBMCs per well with 9.5 to 10 IU/ml IL-2. About this clonotype itself: Its antigen is not identified.

The source is a human donor who had recovered from COVID-19. Sequencing input: CD4+ T cells from blood, cultured in vitro. The rearrangement uses TRBV20-1 and TRBJ2-5; no definite D call. Here the CDR3 reads CSAREGPRPTQETQYF. CDR3 sequence (DNA): TGCAGTGCTAGAGAAGGTCCCAGGCCAACCCAAGAGACCCAGTACTTC.